The clone carrying this T cell receptor beta chain was detected ten times or more. Its matching antigen is unknown. The data stem from a study of CD8 T cells in ankylosing spondylitis. Overall study findings and caveats: A CD8+ phenotype characterized the disease-linked clones, which were relatively rare in peripheral blood. Seemingly distinctive of ankylosing spondylitis blood was a TCR beta motif formed by eight highly homologous variants. The clones that were linked to disease were reported to be significantly enriched in matched synovial fluid samples from ankylosing spondylitis patients. There were earlier reports of some motif variants in reactive arthritis synovial fluid and blood.

Using quantitative 5'-RACE with molecular barcodes, the authors made TCR beta libraries. TCRdb itself ran the 5' RACE reads through MiXCR, one entry per CDR3 protein. This table has some 800,000 distinct CDR3 sequences, roughly 10% appearing once. Sequencing input: blood, either unsorted or a sorted T cell fraction (not recorded which). The receptor's source is a male donor with ankylosing spondylitis.

CDR3 protein: CASSPPSGYGYTF. CDR3 DNA sequence: TGTGCCAGCTCACCACCGTCTGGGTATGGCTACACCTTC. The rearrangement joins TRBV18 to TRBJ1-2, with D hard to call. This CDR3 is built from 13 residues. Germline values: CDR1 KGHSH, CDR2 LQKENI. The V end lost 0 bases, the J end lost 5 bases, and 7 bases lay between the germline ends. Filled out from reference TRBV18 and TRBJ1-2, the complete variable domain reads NAGVMQNPRHLVRRRGQEARLRCSPMKGHSHVYWYRQLPEEGLKFMVYLQKENIIDESGMPKERFSAEFPKEGPSILRIQQVVRGDSAAYFCASSPPSGYGYTFGSGTRLTVV.